Below are 3 T cell receptor beta chains sequenced from a single sample in a study of CD8 T cells in Susac syndrome. Random hexamers were used to reverse transcribe the RNA input (about 0.5 to 1 ug). MiXCR, run by TCRdb on the immunoSEQ multiplex PCR reads, gives a single entry per CDR3 protein. The data show approximately 150,000 distinct CDR3 sequences, about 95% seen once. The sample consisted of CD4+ T cells from PBMCs. The receptors come from a human donor with multiple sclerosis.

The chain carries TRBV9 and TRBJ1-2; D is perhaps TRBD1 (5 bases). V dropped 0 bases and J dropped 8 bases, with 17 bases sitting between them. The V gene's germline CDR1 is SGDLS and CDR2 YYNGEE. The CDR3 runs to 15 residues. DNA of the CDR3: TGTGCCAGCAGCGTAGAGACGGGACGCAACAGGGGCTACACCTTC. Its protein is CASSVETGRNRGYTF.

The CDR3 DNA sequence: TGTGCCAGCAGCCGAGAGGCGGGTAGCACAGATACGCAGTATTTT. Its translation: CASSREAGSTDTQYF. The genes are TRBV7-2 and TRBJ2-3, with D perhaps TRBD2 (5 bases). V was pared by 5 bases and J by 0 bases, with 12 bases between. In germline, CDR1 is SGHTA, CDR2 FQGNSA. CDR3 size: 15 residues.

The chain joins TRBV29-1 to TRBJ1-3; no definite D call. With 6 bases removed from V and 2 bases from J, the gap between germline ends came to 11 bases. The germline CDR1 and CDR2 sequences are SQVTM and ANQGSEA. The CDR3 has 13 residues. For the CDR3, the DNA is TGCAGCGTCGCGACATGGGCTGGAAACACCATATATTTT. Residues: CSVATWAGNTIYF.